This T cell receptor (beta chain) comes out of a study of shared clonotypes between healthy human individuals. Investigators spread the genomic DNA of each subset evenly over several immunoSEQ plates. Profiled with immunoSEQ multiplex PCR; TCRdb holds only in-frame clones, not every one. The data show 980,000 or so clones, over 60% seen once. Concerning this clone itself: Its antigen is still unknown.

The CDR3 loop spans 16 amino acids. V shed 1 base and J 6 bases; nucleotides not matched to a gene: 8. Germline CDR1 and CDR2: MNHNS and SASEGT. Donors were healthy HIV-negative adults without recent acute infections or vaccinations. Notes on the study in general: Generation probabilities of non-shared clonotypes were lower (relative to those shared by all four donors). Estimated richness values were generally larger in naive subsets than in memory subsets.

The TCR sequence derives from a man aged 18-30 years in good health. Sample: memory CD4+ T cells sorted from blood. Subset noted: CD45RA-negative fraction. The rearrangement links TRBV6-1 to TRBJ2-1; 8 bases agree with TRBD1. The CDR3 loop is CASSEGGRGQINEQFF. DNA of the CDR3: TGTGCCAGCAGTGAAGGCGGCAGGGGGCAGATCAATGAGCAGTTCTTC.